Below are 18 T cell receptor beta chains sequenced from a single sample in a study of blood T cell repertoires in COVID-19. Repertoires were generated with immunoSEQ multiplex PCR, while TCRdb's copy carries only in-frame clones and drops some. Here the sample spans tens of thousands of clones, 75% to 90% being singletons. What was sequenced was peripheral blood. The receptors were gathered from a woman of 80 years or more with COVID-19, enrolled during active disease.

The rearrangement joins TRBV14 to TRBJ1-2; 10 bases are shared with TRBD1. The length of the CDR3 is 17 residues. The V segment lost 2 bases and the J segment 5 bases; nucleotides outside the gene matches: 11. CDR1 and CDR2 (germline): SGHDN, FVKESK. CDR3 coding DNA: TGTGCCAGCAGCCAATTAGGGACAGGGGATCGAGGGTATGGCTACACCTTC. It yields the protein CASSQLGTGDRGYGYTF.

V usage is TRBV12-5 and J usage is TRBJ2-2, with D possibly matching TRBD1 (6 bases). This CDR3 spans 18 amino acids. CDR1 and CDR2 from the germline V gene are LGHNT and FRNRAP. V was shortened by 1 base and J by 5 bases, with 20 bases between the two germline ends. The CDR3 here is CASGLARGDRWGTGELFF. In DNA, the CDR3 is TGTGCTAGTGGTTTGGCCCGGGGCGACAGGTGGGGTACCGGGGAGCTGTTTTTT.

This chain's CDR3 is CASSLTGLANNEQFF. DNA for the CDR3: TGTGCCAGCAGTTTAACGGGACTAGCGAACAATGAGCAGTTCTTC. The chain has TRBV27 and TRBJ2-1, with 10 bases fitting TRBD2. V lost 2 bases, J lost 5 bases, and 3 bases stayed unmatched. Germline-derived CDR1 and CDR2 are MNHEY and SMNVEV (reference sequence). The CDR3 contains 15 residues.

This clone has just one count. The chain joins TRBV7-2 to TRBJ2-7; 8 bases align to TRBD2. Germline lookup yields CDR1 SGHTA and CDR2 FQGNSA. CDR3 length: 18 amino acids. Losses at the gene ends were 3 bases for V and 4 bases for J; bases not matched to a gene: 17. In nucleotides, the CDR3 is TGTGCCAGCAGCTTGTGGCTAGCGGGTCTCCCACCTACTTACGAGCAGTACTTC. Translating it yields CASSLWLAGLPPTYEQYF.

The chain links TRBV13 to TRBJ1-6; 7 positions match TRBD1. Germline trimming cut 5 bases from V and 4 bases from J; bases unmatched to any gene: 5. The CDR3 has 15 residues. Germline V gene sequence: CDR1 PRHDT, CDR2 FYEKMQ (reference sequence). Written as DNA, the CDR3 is TGTGCCAGCAGCCCGGCGGGACAGTATAATTCACCCCTCCACTTT. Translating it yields CASSPAGQYNSPLHF.

Written as DNA, the CDR3 is TGTGCCACCAGTGATCCCGGGACAGGGAATGAAAAACTGTTTTTT. Residues: CATSDPGTGNEKLFF. This chain uses TRBV24-1 with TRBJ1-4; 9 nucleotides agree with TRBD1. The CDR3 length is 15 residues. Germline V gene lookup returns CDR1 KGHDR and CDR2 SFDVKD. V lost 3 bases to trimming and J lost 5 bases; unmatched junction nucleotides: 3.

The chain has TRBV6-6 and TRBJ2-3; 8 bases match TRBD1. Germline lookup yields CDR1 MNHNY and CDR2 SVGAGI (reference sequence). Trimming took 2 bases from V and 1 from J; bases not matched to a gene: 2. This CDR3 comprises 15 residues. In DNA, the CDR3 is TGTGCCAGCAGTTACGGACAGGGAGGCACAGATACGCAGTATTTT. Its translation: CASSYGQGGTDTQYF.

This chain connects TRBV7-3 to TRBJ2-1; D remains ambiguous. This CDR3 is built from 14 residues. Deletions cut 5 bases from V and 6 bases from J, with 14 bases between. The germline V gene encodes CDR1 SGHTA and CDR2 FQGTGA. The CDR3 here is CASSPSPSLNEQFF. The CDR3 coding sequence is TGTGCCAGCAGCCCCTCCCCTTCTCTCAATGAGCAGTTCTTC.

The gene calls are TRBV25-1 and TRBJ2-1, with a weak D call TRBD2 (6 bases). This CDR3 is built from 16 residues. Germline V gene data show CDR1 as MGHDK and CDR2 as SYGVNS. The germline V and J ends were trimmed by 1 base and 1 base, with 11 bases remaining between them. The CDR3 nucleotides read TGTGCCAGCAGTGAATTTGGCGGGAAATCCTACAATGAGCAGTTCTTC. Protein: CASSEFGGKSYNEQFF.

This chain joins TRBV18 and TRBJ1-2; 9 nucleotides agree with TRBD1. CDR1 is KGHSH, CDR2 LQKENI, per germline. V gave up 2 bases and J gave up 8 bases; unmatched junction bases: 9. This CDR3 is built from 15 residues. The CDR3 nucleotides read TGTGCCAGCTCACCAACAGGGGGCGAAACCGACGGCTACACCTTC. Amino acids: CASSPTGGETDGYTF.

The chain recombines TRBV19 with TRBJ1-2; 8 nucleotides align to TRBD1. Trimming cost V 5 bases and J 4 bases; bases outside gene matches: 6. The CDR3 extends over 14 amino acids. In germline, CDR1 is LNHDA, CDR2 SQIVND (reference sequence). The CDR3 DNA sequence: TGTGCCAGTAGTGCGGGACAGGTTGGCTATGGCTACACCTTC. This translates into CASSAGQVGYGYTF.

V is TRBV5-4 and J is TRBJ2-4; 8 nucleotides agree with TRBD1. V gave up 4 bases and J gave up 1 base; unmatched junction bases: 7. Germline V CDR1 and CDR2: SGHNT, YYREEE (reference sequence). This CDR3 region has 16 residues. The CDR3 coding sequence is TGTGCCAGCAGCGGACAGGGTGGGGGGGCCAAAAACATTCAGTACTTC. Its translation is CASSGQGGGAKNIQYF.

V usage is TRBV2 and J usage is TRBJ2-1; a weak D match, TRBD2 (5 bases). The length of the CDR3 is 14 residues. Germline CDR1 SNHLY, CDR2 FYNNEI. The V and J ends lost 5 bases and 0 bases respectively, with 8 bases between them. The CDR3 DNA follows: TGTGCCAGCAGTCCGGGGAGCTCCTACAATGAGCAGTTCTTC. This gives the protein CASSPGSSYNEQFF.

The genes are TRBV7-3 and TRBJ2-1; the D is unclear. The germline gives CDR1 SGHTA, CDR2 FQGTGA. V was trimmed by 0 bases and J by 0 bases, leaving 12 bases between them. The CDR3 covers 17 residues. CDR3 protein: CASSLTGPYSSYNEQFF. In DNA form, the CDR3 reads TGTGCCAGCAGCTTAACTGGGCCTTATAGCTCCTACAATGAGCAGTTCTTC.

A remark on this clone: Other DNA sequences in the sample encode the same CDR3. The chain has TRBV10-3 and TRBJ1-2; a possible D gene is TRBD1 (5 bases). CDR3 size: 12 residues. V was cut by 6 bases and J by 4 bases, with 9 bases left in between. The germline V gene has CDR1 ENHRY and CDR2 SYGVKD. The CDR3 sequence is CAIRGQGYGYTF. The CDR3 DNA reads TGTGCCATCAGGGGGCAGGGCTATGGCTACACCTTC.

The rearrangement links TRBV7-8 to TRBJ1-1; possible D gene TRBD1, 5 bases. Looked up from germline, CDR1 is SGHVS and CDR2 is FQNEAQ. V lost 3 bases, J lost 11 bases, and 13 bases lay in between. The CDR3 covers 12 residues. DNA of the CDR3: TGTGCCAGCAGCTTGCAGGCAGGGCTGGCTTTCTTT. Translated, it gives CASSLQAGLAFF.

The DNA for the CDR3 is TGTGCCAGCAGGCCGCGGGCTAGCGGCAGTTCGAACGATCCAGATACGCAGTATTTT. As protein: CASRPRASGSSNDPDTQYF. This rearrangement joins TRBV7-2 to TRBJ2-3; 7 nucleotides line up with TRBD2. In germline, CDR1 is SGHTA, CDR2 FQGNSA. The J segment lost 4 bases and the V segment lost 6 bases, leaving 22 bases of the junction unmatched. The CDR3 is 19 amino acids.

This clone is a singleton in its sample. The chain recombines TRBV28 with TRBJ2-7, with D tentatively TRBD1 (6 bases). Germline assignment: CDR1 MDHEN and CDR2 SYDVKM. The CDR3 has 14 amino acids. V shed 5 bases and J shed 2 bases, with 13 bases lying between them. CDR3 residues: CASSKTGVTYEQYF. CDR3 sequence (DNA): TGTGCCAGCAGTAAGACAGGAGTAACCTACGAGCAGTACTTC.